A single sample is the source of the 10 T cell receptor beta chains below, sequenced in a study of T cells in women clearing cervical HPV infection. The assay was immunoSEQ multiplex PCR, and TCRdb's table has in-frame clones only and misses some. The table counts around 12,000 clones; around a quarter lies in the top ten. The sample comprised blood buffy coat. Every receptor here comes from a woman between 18 and 70 years old with a cervical HPV16 infection that either progressed to CIN3+ or cleared (not recorded which).

This clone is medium-sized (0.01 to 0.1%) by frequency. The CDR3 loop reads CASSVRTGIDEQYF. The part of the CDR3 DNA that was read is TGTGCCAGCAGTGTTAGGACAGGGATCGACGAG. V gene TRBV6-1 combines with J gene TRBJ2-7; 8 positions match TRBD1. The read terminates 3 residues ahead of where the CDR3 ends, so the germline J gene completes it. The CDR3 consists of 14 residues. Germline CDR1 MNHNS, CDR2 SASEGT. Trimming took 4 bases from V and 5 from J; bases not matched to a gene: 7.

The CDR3 protein is CASSLRQGAPYEQYF. The CDR3 bases that were read are TGTGCCAGTAGTTTACGACAGGGCGCCCCATACGAG. The chain links TRBV19 to TRBJ2-7; 7 bases fit TRBD1. The sequenced fragment ends 3 residues before the CDR3 boundary, so the rest is inferred from the germline J gene. This CDR3 has 15 amino acids. Germline-derived CDR1 and CDR2 are LNHDA and SQIVND (reference sequence). Trimming removed 5 bases from V and 4 bases from J; junction bases left unmatched: 11.

Measured by frequency, this clone is medium-sized. The CDR3 end lies 3 residues beyond the end of the read and is filled in from the germline J gene. This chain joins TRBV29-1 and TRBJ2-7; 9 bases map to TRBD1. The V gene's germline CDR1 is SQVTM and CDR2 ANQGSEA. CDR3 length equals 12 residues. The V gene end was trimmed by 8 bases and the J gene end by 5 bases; junction bases not matched to a gene: 7. The sequenced CDR3 bases are TGCAGCATTCGGACAGGGGCAGACGAG. This translates into CSIRTGADE. The CDR3 in full is CSIRTGADEQYF.

In the case of this clone: The sequenced fragment ends 3 residues before the CDR3 boundary, so the rest is inferred from the germline J gene. V and J are TRBV10-1 and TRBJ2-2; D is unclear. This CDR3 spans 13 amino acids. Trimming pared 8 bases from V and 6 bases from J, leaving 13 bases between. Germline lookup yields CDR1 WNHNN and CDR2 SYGVQD (reference sequence). The part of the CDR3 DNA that was read is TGCGCCAGCGGTGCCAGAGCGCCCGGGGAG. Translated, it gives CASGARAPGE. The full CDR3 protein reads CASGARAPGELFF.

Notes on this clone: The read terminates 3 residues ahead of where the CDR3 ends, so the germline J gene completes it. V is TRBV5-1 and J is TRBJ1-6; maybe TRBD1 (6 bases). In germline, CDR1 is SGHRS, CDR2 YFSETQ. With 5 bases removed from V and 10 bases from J, the gap between germline ends came to 10 bases. The CDR3 has 12 amino acids. The CDR3 region is CASSSQGSPLHF. CDR3 DNA, as far as it was read: TGCGCCAGCAGTTCTCAGGGGTCACCC.

For this clone: The CDR3 end is not reached by the read, which stops 3 residues before it; the germline J gene fills it in. The chain is built from TRBV2 and TRBJ2-7, with 7 positions matching TRBD1. V gave up 2 bases and J gave up 1 base; unmatched junction bases: 5. This CDR3 has 15 amino acids. Germline lookup yields CDR1 SNHLY and CDR2 FYNNEI. CDR3 amino acids: CASSERTGFSYEQYF. The covered CDR3 bases are TGTGCCAGCAGTGAACGGACAGGATTTTCCTACGAG.

With respect to this clone: The sequence runs out 3 residues before the end of the CDR3; the remainder is reconstructed from the germline J gene. This sample also contains other DNA sequences that code for the same CDR3. The J gene is TRBJ2-7, the V gene TRBV29-1; maybe TRBD1 (6 bases). The CDR3 contains 14 residues. V lost 3 bases, J lost 6 bases, and 18 bases lay in between. Germline values: CDR1 SQVTM, CDR2 ANQGSEA. CDR3 DNA (partial): TGCAGCGTTGACAGGGGAGCGCTCAGCGGCGAG. Protein: CSVDRGALSGE. In full, the CDR3 is CSVDRGALSGEQYF.

As for this clone: The CDR3 end lies 3 residues beyond the end of the read and is filled in from the germline J gene. J is TRBJ1-1 and V is TRBV20-1; D is undetermined. Germline assignment: CDR1 DFQATT and CDR2 SNEGSKA (reference sequence). V was cut by 4 bases and J by 2 bases, with 20 bases left in between. The CDR3 spans 16 residues. The CDR3 sequence is CSATIPSGEVNTEAFF. The covered CDR3 bases are TGCAGTGCTACCATTCCTTCCGGGGAGGTAAACACTGAA.

As to this clone: The CDR3 is cut off 3 residues early in the read; its end comes from the germline J gene. The chain carries TRBV23-1 and TRBJ2-3; 12 positions match TRBD2. TRBV23-1 carries the ORF label, with uncertain function. With 0 bases clipped from V and 5 bases from J, the junction kept 9 bases outside the gene matches. The CDR3 length is 18 residues. CDR3 residues: CASSQSASGGARGDTQYF. Partial CDR3 DNA: TGCGCCAGCAGTCAATCGGCTAGCGGGGGGGCCCGTGGAGATACG.

Worth noting for this clone: The read gets to within 3 residues of the CDR3 end, and the germline J gene fills in the rest. The chain carries TRBV13 and TRBJ2-3, with TRBD2 identical over 8 bases. The CDR3 has 17 amino acids. V gave up 2 bases and J gave up 5 bases; unmatched junction bases: 12. Germline assignment: CDR1 PRHDT and CDR2 FYEKMQ (reference sequence). The CDR3 sequence: CASSLTPTGGRGDTQYF. The sequenced CDR3 bases are TGTGCCAGCAGCTTAACCCCTACGGGGGGGCGTGGAGATACG. Supplemented by reference TRBV13 and TRBJ2-3, the full variable domain reads AAGVIQSPRHLIKEKRETATLKCYPIPRHDTVYWYQQGPGQDPQFLISFYEKMQSDKGSIPDRFSAQQFSDYHSELNMSSLELGDSALYFCASSLTPTGGRGDTQYFGPGTRLTVL.